This entry describes one TCR beta chain. Its antigen is unidentified. The entry originates in a study of siplizumab effects on memory and regulatory T cells. There are 15 residues in the CDR3. In germline, CDR1 is GTSNPN, CDR2 SVGIG (reference sequence). V lost 4 bases and J 6 bases, leaving 21 bases between the germline ends. Study findings and constraints: Fewer alloreactive sequences mapped to unstimulated CD4+ memory cells under siplizumab. Assignment of a naive or memory phenotype failed for roughly 75-95% of the proliferating CD4+ or CD8+ clones.

The study assayed approximately 100,000 TCR templates per sample. Sequencing used immunoSEQ multiplex PCR; TCRdb keeps in-frame clones, though not all of them. The table includes about 100,000 clones, 92% detected once. The chain couples TRBV30 to TRBJ1-2, with D uncertain. The sequencing sample was made of Tregs sorted from blood. The source is a human donor in good health. This CDR3 is CAWIPYGVGLDGYTF. DNA of the CDR3: TGTGCCTGGATACCTTATGGGGTCGGCTTAGATGGCTACACCTTC.